Listed here are 27 T cell receptor beta chains from one sample, sequenced in a study of CD8+CD57+ T cells in acquired aplastic anemia. Genomic DNA templated the TCR beta VDJ and CDR3 profiling. One entry per CDR3 protein, called by TCRdb with MiXCR from the reads. The sample includes fewer than 200,000 distinct CDR3 sequences, less than 50% of them seen just once. Only patients with CD8+CD57+ cell expansion on flow cytometry were chosen for sequencing. The material sequenced was sorted CD4+, CD8+, or CD8+CD57+ T cells (not recorded which) from PBMCs. Receptors were obtained from a human donor with aplastic anemia.

This clonotype has a count of ten or more. The rearrangement uses TRBV11-2 and TRBJ1-6, with 8 bases fitting TRBD1. CDR3 length: 16 amino acids. The V gene end was trimmed by 6 bases and the J gene end by 9 bases; junction bases not matched to a gene: 13. The germline CDR1 and CDR2 sequences are SGHAT and FQNNGV. CDR3 DNA: TGTGCCAGCAGGGGCGCCGGGACAGGTCAGGGTTCACCCCTCCACTTT. Its translation is CASRGAGTGQGSPLHF.

The chain carries TRBV2 and TRBJ2-5; no clear D. Germline V gene sequence: CDR1 SNHLY, CDR2 FYNNEI. The CDR3 is made up of 13 amino acids. Trimming took 10 bases from V and 2 from J, leaving 14 bases between them. This CDR3 is CATATVRQETQYF. CDR3 nucleotides: TGTGCCACCGCGACGGTAAGACAAGAGACCCAGTACTTC.

This clonotype was counted at least ten times. The rearrangement joins TRBV7-6 to TRBJ2-7; 10 nucleotides agree with TRBD1. The V and J ends lost 5 bases and 6 bases, in that order; junction bases with no gene match: 7. Germline CDR1 and CDR2: SGHVS and FNYEAQ. The CDR3 is 14 residues long. This CDR3 is CASSPRQGALEQYF. The CDR3 nucleotides read TGTGCCAGCAGCCCCCGACAGGGGGCCCTCGAGCAGTACTTC.

This clonotype was seen only a few times. The gene calls are TRBV6-1 and TRBJ2-3, with D hard to call. V lost 6 bases and J 4 bases, leaving 20 bases between the germline ends. CDR1 and CDR2 from the germline V gene are MNHNS and SASEGT. CDR3 length equals 16 residues. CDR3 sequence reads: CASRYGVASEADTQYF. CDR3 DNA sequence: TGTGCCAGCAGGTATGGCGTGGCATCAGAGGCAGATACGCAGTATTTT.

The chain is built from TRBV10-3 and TRBJ2-4; D is uncertain. V was trimmed by 0 bases and J by 0 bases, leaving 3 bases between them. CDR3 size: 14 residues. Germline V CDR1 and CDR2: ENHRY, SYGVKD. The CDR3 DNA reads as TGTGCCATCAGTGAGTCGTTAGCCAAAAACATTCAGTACTTC. It encodes CAISESLAKNIQYF.

This clonotype was seen many times. This rearrangement joins TRBV4-1 to TRBJ2-7, with D perhaps TRBD1 or TRBD2 (5 bases each). Per the germline V gene, CDR1 is MGHRA and CDR2 is YSYEKL. CDR3 length: 15 amino acids. V lost 4 bases, J lost 4 bases, and 17 bases lay in between. CDR3: CASSPQGTDKYEQYF. CDR3 coding DNA: TGCGCCAGCAGCCCCCAAGGGACGGACAAATACGAGCAGTACTTC.

There are a few counts of this clonotype. V is TRBV4-1 and J is TRBJ2-5, with 13 bases that match TRBD2. This CDR3 spans 18 amino acids. Trimming at V came to 0 bases and at J to 1 base, leaving 5 bases not matched to a gene. The germline gives CDR1 MGHRA, CDR2 YSYEKL. Here the CDR3 DNA reads TGCGCCAGCAGCCAAGAGGCACTAGCGGGGGGGATCCAAGAGACCCAGTACTTC. It translates to CASSQEALAGGIQETQYF.

The rearrangement uses TRBV15 and TRBJ2-7; perhaps TRBD1 as D (5 bases). Germline assignment: CDR1 LNHNV and CDR2 YYDKDF (reference sequence). V was shortened by 1 base and J by 6 bases, with 10 bases between the two germline ends. This CDR3 contains 13 residues. CDR3 residues: CATSRVRVSEQYF. The DNA of the CDR3 is TGTGCCACCAGCAGAGTCAGGGTAAGCGAGCAGTACTTC.

This clonotype appeared many times. This chain links TRBV4-2 with TRBJ2-7; 10 bases are shared with TRBD1. This CDR3 is built from 14 residues. CDR1 is LGHNA, CDR2 YNFKEQ, per germline. Germline trimming cut 5 bases from V and 3 bases from J; bases unmatched to any gene: 4. The DNA of the CDR3 is TGTGCCAGCAGCGCCCGGACAGGGGGCTACGAGCAGTACTTC. This sequence encodes CASSARTGGYEQYF.

V and J are TRBV14 and TRBJ2-5, with TRBD2 as a possible D gene (5 bases). V gave up 1 base and J gave up 0 bases, with 9 bases separating them. The CDR3 is 15 amino acids. Germline assignment: CDR1 SGHDN and CDR2 FVKESK. CDR3 residues: CASSQGLAHQETQYF. DNA of the CDR3: TGTGCCAGCAGCCAAGGGTTAGCGCACCAAGAGACCCAGTACTTC.

Details on this clonotype: Just one base apart from a much larger clone, this may be a read error. This chain links TRBV12-3 or TRBV12-4 with TRBJ2-3; no clear D gene. The length of the CDR3 is 14 residues. The chain's CDR3 is CSSRLIDFTDTQYF. CDR3 DNA sequence: TGTTCCAGCAGGCTTATCGACTTCACAGATACGCAGTATTTT.

This clonotype was detected many times. The chain employs TRBV6-1 and TRBJ2-7; D gene unclear. Germline V gene data show CDR1 as MNHNS and CDR2 as SASEGT. The CDR3 contains 13 residues. V lost 2 bases and J 2 bases, leaving 7 bases between the germline ends. The CDR3 region is CASSEKVAYEQYF. In nucleotides, the CDR3 is TGTGCCAGCAGTGAAAAGGTCGCCTACGAGCAGTACTTC.

In this sample, this clonotype turned up a few times. The genes are TRBV6-2 or TRBV6-3 and TRBJ1-2, with TRBD1 matching 9 bases. The CDR3 extends over 15 amino acids. Trimming cost V 4 bases and J 7 bases; bases outside gene matches: 10. Per the germline V gene, CDR1 is MNHEY and CDR2 is SVGEGT. The CDR3: CASSSQSGTGIGYTF. The CDR3 DNA is TGTGCCAGCAGTTCCCAATCCGGGACAGGGATTGGCTACACCTTC.

This clonotype was counted many times. The V call is TRBV24-1, the J call TRBJ2-3, with D uncertain. This CDR3 comprises 14 residues. V was cut by 1 base and J by 2 bases, with 6 bases left in between. CDR1 is KGHDR, CDR2 SFDVKD, per germline. CDR3 coding DNA: TGTGCCACCAGTGATTTTCGTTACACAGATACGCAGTATTTT. As protein: CATSDFRYTDTQYF.

This clonotype was picked up a small number of times. The rearrangement links TRBV3-1 to TRBJ2-2; tentatively, D is TRBD1 or TRBD2 (5 bases each). The germline V gene encodes CDR1 LGHDT and CDR2 YNNKEL (reference sequence). V lost 6 bases and J lost 7, with 15 bases in between. The CDR3 contains 14 residues. The CDR3 sequence is CASRGRGADGELFF. In DNA form, the CDR3 reads TGTGCCAGCAGAGGGCGAGGGGCCGACGGGGAGCTGTTTTTT. The whole variable domain, remainder taken from reference TRBV3-1 and TRBJ2-2, is DTAVSQTPKYLVTQMGNDKSIKCEQNLGHDTMYWYKQDSKKFLKIMFSYNNKELIINETVPNRFSPKSPDKAHLNLHINSLELGDSAVYFCASRGRGADGELFFGEGSRLTVL.

In this sample, this clonotype turned up a few times. The CDR3 reads CAISAGNEAFF. The CDR3 DNA is TGTGCCATCAGTGCGGGGAATGAAGCTTTCTTT. The V and J genes are TRBV10-3 and TRBJ1-1; no clear D. Trimming took off 4 bases at V and 7 bases at J, with 7 bases between the two ends. The CDR3 is made up of 11 amino acids. In germline, CDR1 is ENHRY, CDR2 SYGVKD.

The chain combines TRBV20-1 with TRBJ1-2; weak D call: TRBD1 (5 bases). The germline V gene encodes CDR1 DFQATT and CDR2 SNEGSKA (reference sequence). Trimming removed 4 bases at V and 6 bases at J, with 15 bases between. The CDR3 totals 13 residues. The CDR3 nucleotides are TGCAGTGCTACCCCCCTGGGGGGGGATGGCTACACCTTC. Translated, it gives CSATPLGGDGYTF.

The chain links TRBV24-1 to TRBJ2-3; perhaps TRBD2 as D (5 bases). Trimming took 2 bases from V and 9 from J, leaving 8 bases between them. The germline V gene encodes CDR1 KGHDR and CDR2 SFDVKD. The CDR3 covers 12 residues. Here the CDR3 DNA reads TGTGCCACCAGTGATTCTAGCCCGACGCAGTATTTT. Translation: CATSDSSPTQYF.

The sample holds many counts of this clonotype. CDR3 amino acids: CSATDGVSGNTIYF. CDR3 sequence (DNA): TGCAGTGCGACGGACGGAGTCTCTGGAAACACCATATATTTT. The rearrangement uses TRBV20-1 and TRBJ1-3; D gene uncertain. Germline CDR1 and CDR2: DFQATT and SNEGSKA (reference sequence). CDR3 length equals 14 residues. Trimming shortened V by 6 bases and J by 0 bases, and 12 bases separated the two germline ends.

This clonotype was seen a handful of times. The genes are TRBV3-1 and TRBJ2-2, with TRBD1 matching 8 bases. V gave up 3 bases and J gave up 5 bases; unmatched junction bases: 8. Germline CDR1 and CDR2: LGHDT and YNNKEL (reference sequence). CDR3 length equals 16 residues. The CDR3 protein is CASSQDSGGGTGELFF. The CDR3 DNA sequence: TGTGCCAGCAGCCAGGACTCAGGGGGCGGTACCGGGGAGCTGTTTTTT.

The chain carries TRBV7-3 and TRBJ2-6; 7 bases are a match to TRBD1. This CDR3 is 15 amino acids long. CDR1 SGHTA and CDR2 FQGTGA come from the germline V gene. After removal of 5 bases from V and 4 bases from J, the junction contained 5 bases not matched to a gene. This CDR3 reads CASSRQGTGANVLTF. Here the CDR3 DNA reads TGTGCCAGCAGCCGACAGGGTACCGGGGCCAACGTCCTGACTTTC.

The chain combines TRBV4-1 with TRBJ2-7; 7 positions agree with TRBD1. The CDR3 consists of 14 residues. Germline lookup yields CDR1 MGHRA and CDR2 YSYEKL. V dropped 0 bases and J dropped 5; count of bases not matched to a gene: 4. This chain's CDR3 is CASSQEDRYHEQYF. The CDR3 nucleotides read TGCGCCAGCAGCCAAGAGGACAGGTACCACGAGCAGTACTTC.

This clonotype was seen a handful of times. This chain uses TRBV29-1 with TRBJ2-5, with a tentative D call TRBD2 (5 bases). Trimming left V 7 bases short and J 5 bases short, with 17 bases between. CDR3 length: 13 residues. The germline gives CDR1 SQVTM, CDR2 ANQGSEA. CDR3: CSALTQRRETQYF. In DNA form, the CDR3 reads TGCAGCGCTCTGACCCAAAGGAGGGAGACCCAGTACTTC.

This clonotype has more than one count but fewer than ten. V and J are TRBV6-1 and TRBJ1-5, with TRBD1 matching over 8 bases. CDR3 size: 17 residues. The junction had 10 bases not matched to a gene; V was cut back by 4 bases and J by 2 bases. CDR1 and CDR2 (germline): MNHNS, SASEGT. The CDR3 DNA sequence: TGTGCCAGCAGTGTTTCAACAGGGGGAGTTGGCAATCAGCCCCAGCATTTT. Its protein is CASSVSTGGVGNQPQHF.

This chain connects TRBV30 to TRBJ1-1, with D uncertain. CDR1 GTSNPN and CDR2 SVGIG come from the germline V gene (reference sequence). The CDR3 covers 13 residues. V shed 3 bases and J shed 6 bases, with 14 bases lying between them. The CDR3: CAWSDYKSPEAFF. CDR3 nucleotide sequence: TGTGCCTGGAGCGACTATAAGAGTCCTGAAGCTTTCTTT.

There are many counts of this clonotype. The DNA of the CDR3 is TGTGCCAGCAGTGAGTGGCAGGGGGCAGAGCGCTACACCTTC. Translation gives CASSEWQGAERYTF. The rearrangement links TRBV6-1 to TRBJ1-2; TRBD1 aligns across 8 bases. Germline assignment: CDR1 MNHNS and CDR2 SASEGT. Losses at the gene ends were 3 bases for V and 9 bases for J; bases not matched to a gene: 9. The CDR3 is made up of 14 amino acids.

The V call is TRBV7-8, the J call TRBJ2-7; no firm D call. The germline gives CDR1 SGHVS, CDR2 FQNEAQ. Trimming removed 4 bases at V and 2 bases at J, with 9 bases between. The CDR3 consists of 13 residues. As DNA, the CDR3 is TGTGCCAGCAGCTCCGACCCCACCTACGAGCAGTACTTC. Translated, it gives CASSSDPTYEQYF.